This T cell receptor beta chain comes out of a study of technical replicates of blood from a few donors. The CDR3 extends over 18 amino acids. In germline, CDR1 is LNHDA, CDR2 SQIVND (reference sequence). J was trimmed by 1 base and V by 5 bases; bases with no gene match: 13. Clones were sequenced by immunoSEQ multiplex PCR, and TCRdb holds only the in-frame ones, with some missing. This table holds roughly 50,000 clones, 90% to 95% found once. The gene calls are TRBV19 and TRBJ1-1; 10 nucleotides match TRBD1. The sample taken for sequencing was PBMCs. This receptor was identified in a human donor in good health. Some clones in this sample may be carry-over from other donors' samples. For the CDR3, the DNA is TGTGCCAGTAGTGGACGACAGGGGGCGGGTGGTGGGAACACTGAAGCTTTCTTT. This sequence encodes CASSGRQGAGGGNTEAFF.